This T cell receptor (beta chain) was sequenced during a study of blood T cell repertoires in COVID-19. Study-level background: From T cells, B-cell-depleted T cells, or PBMCs came the material, which was cDNA or gDNA.

During active infection, Seattle patients enrolled and were then monitored through disease. The V and J ends lost 4 bases and 4 bases respectively, with 10 bases between them. Germline V gene data show CDR1 as MNHEY and CDR2 as SVGAGI. The CDR3 runs to 13 residues. Using immunoSEQ multiplex PCR, the repertoire was profiled, and TCRdb retains in-frame clones only, with some absent. The sample has some 290,000 clones, roughly 90% seen once. This chain joins TRBV6-5 and TRBJ1-1; perhaps TRBD1 as D (6 bases). The sequencing sample was made of peripheral blood. The TCR originated in a woman aged 25-40 years with COVID-19, enrolled during active disease. CDR3 region: CASSWGLGTEAFF. CDR3 nucleotide sequence: TGTGCCAGCAGTTGGGGGCTGGGCACTGAAGCTTTCTTT.